This TCR beta chain came from a study of memory CD8 T cells in hepatitis C reinfection. As for time point: late/post reinfection, 12 to 24 weeks after detection. Sorted cells were sequenced directly ex vivo without any in vitro expansion. The germline V gene has CDR1 MDHEN and CDR2 SYDVKM. Trimming shortened V by 6 bases and J by 6 bases, and 15 bases separated the two germline ends. This CDR3 spans 13 amino acids. The assay was immunoSEQ multiplex PCR, and TCRdb's table has in-frame clones only and misses some. The table includes tens of thousands of clones, 75% to 90% detected once. The sequencing input was naive CD8+ T cells sorted from blood. The genes are TRBV28 and TRBJ2-7; D may be TRBD1 (6 bases). The receptor was derived from a man aged 18 to 29 with hepatitis C virus infection. The CDR3 loop is CASRPTGLGEQYF. Here the CDR3 DNA reads TGTGCCAGCAGGCCTACAGGGTTGGGCGAGCAGTACTTC.